Shown below are 30 T cell receptor beta chains from a single sample sequenced in a study of early T cells in non-severe SARS-CoV-2 infection. TCRdb processed the 5' RACE reads anew with MiXCR; each CDR3 protein has one entry. The data contain around 30,000 distinct CDR3 sequences, over 8.5% of them singletons. Sample: whole blood. The receptors originated from an adult who was a healthcare worker with PCR-confirmed SARS-CoV-2 infection or an uninfected control (not recorded which).

This clonotype was counted ten times or more. The gene calls are TRBV5-1 and TRBJ2-1, with D unclear. Trimming left V 0 bases short and J 0 bases short, with 7 bases between. The germline V gene has CDR1 SGHRS and CDR2 YFSETQ. CDR3 size: 15 residues. The CDR3 loop is CASSLDGSSYNEQFF. CDR3 nucleotides: TGCGCCAGCAGCTTGGATGGAAGCTCCTACAATGAGCAGTTCTTC.

This clonotype has at least ten counts. The chain has TRBV12-5 and TRBJ2-2; D is unresolved. Germline V gene lookup returns CDR1 LGHNT and CDR2 FRNRAP. This CDR3 region has 13 residues. V was pared by 7 bases and J by 3 bases, with 9 bases between. CDR3 sequence (DNA): TGTGCTAGTGTCCCCGGTGACACCGGGGAGCTGTTTTTT. Translating it yields CASVPGDTGELFF.

V is TRBV7-9 and J is TRBJ2-7; 8 bases are shared with TRBD2. The CDR3 length is 16 residues. CDR1 and CDR2 (germline): SEHNR, FQNEAQ (reference sequence). V was pared by 1 base and J by 3 bases, with 8 bases of the junction left unmatched. The CDR3 spells CASSLETPGLGYEQYF. In DNA form, the CDR3 reads TGTGCCAGCAGCTTAGAGACACCGGGACTAGGCTACGAGCAGTACTTC.

This rearrangement joins TRBV7-9 to TRBJ1-5; D may be TRBD1 (5 bases). CDR3 length equals 15 residues. CDR1 and CDR2 from the germline V gene are SEHNR and FQNEAQ (reference sequence). V lost 2 bases and J lost 5, with 13 bases in between. The CDR3 region is CASSLLGGADQPQHF. The CDR3 DNA is TGTGCCAGCAGCTTATTGGGAGGGGCCGATCAGCCCCAGCATTTT.

This clonotype was counted only a few times. The gene calls are TRBV27 and TRBJ2-2, with 9 bases that match TRBD1. Germline CDR1 reads MNHEY; CDR2 reads SMNVEV (reference sequence). After removal of 6 bases from V and 7 bases from J, the junction contained 6 bases not matched to a gene. The CDR3 covers 14 residues. CDR3 in DNA: TGTGCCAGCAGGTACAGGGGGCAGGGCGGGGAGCTGTTTTTT. It codes for CASRYRGQGGELFF.

The rearrangement links TRBV30 to TRBJ2-7; TRBD2 matches at 7 bases. J gave up 3 bases and V 4 bases, and 12 bases lay outside the gene matches. The germline gives CDR1 GTSNPN, CDR2 SVGIG (reference sequence). This CDR3 has 15 amino acids. The CDR3 region has the DNA TGTGCCTGGACCCCCCCCGGAAAGCGGGGCTACGAGCAGTACTTC. It is translated as CAWTPPGKRGYEQYF.

This clonotype was observed many times. As DNA, the CDR3 is TGTGCCAGCAGTTACCCCGGGCAGGGATTAGCCAGTGAGCAGTTCTTC. Translated, it gives CASSYPGQGLASEQFF. This chain links TRBV6-6 with TRBJ2-1; TRBD1 might be the D (5 bases). Per the germline V gene, CDR1 is MNHNY and CDR2 is SVGAGI (reference sequence). This CDR3 is built from 16 residues. The ends were cut back, 2 bases at V and 9 bases at J, with 20 bases in the middle.

The chain links TRBV3-1 to TRBJ2-3, with D tentatively TRBD2 (5 bases). V lost 4 bases and J 2 bases, leaving 13 bases between the germline ends. Germline CDR1 is LGHDT and CDR2 is YNNKEL (reference sequence). This CDR3 is built from 15 residues. This CDR3 is CASSPPGIHTDTQYF. The CDR3 DNA follows: TGTGCCAGCAGCCCCCCGGGGATACACACAGATACGCAGTATTTT.

This clonotype came up a few times. The CDR3 sequence: CAWSAQETQYF. For the CDR3, the DNA is TGTGCCTGGAGTGCCCAAGAGACCCAGTACTTC. This chain connects TRBV30 to TRBJ2-5; no reliable D call. Trimming took off 1 base at V and 1 base at J, with 1 base between the two ends. The CDR3 covers 11 residues. Germline V gene sequence: CDR1 GTSNPN, CDR2 SVGIG (reference sequence).

This clonotype showed up many times. CDR3 coding DNA: TGCACCGCGGTGTTTGGAGAGACCCAGTACTTC. It specifies CTAVFGETQYF. The J gene is TRBJ2-5, the V gene TRBV29-1; D gene uncertain. The CDR3 has 11 residues. Germline CDR1 SQVTM, CDR2 ANQGSEA.

The J gene is TRBJ1-4, the V gene TRBV4-3; D gene uncertain. Trimming took 1 base from V and 0 from J, leaving 9 bases between them. Germline loops: CDR1 LGHNA, CDR2 YSLEER. This CDR3 has 16 amino acids. In nucleotides, the CDR3 is TGCGCCAGCAGCCAAGGGGCTGCTGCAACTAATGAAAAACTGTTTTTT. This translates into CASSQGAAATNEKLFF.

This clonotype was recorded many times. The gene calls are TRBV7-9 and TRBJ1-6; no clear D. With 6 bases removed from V and 5 bases from J, the gap between germline ends came to 5 bases. The CDR3 totals 12 residues. Germline loops: CDR1 SEHNR, CDR2 FQNEAQ (reference sequence). The DNA of the CDR3 is TGTGCCAGCAGTCAAGATAATTCACCCCTCCACTTT. This encodes CASSQDNSPLHF.

This clonotype has only a few counts. CDR3 loop: CASSLVVGSTDTQYF. DNA of the CDR3: TGCGCCAGCAGCTTGGTAGTGGGATCCACAGATACGCAGTATTTT. This sequence joins TRBV5-1 and TRBJ2-3; the D is unclear. CDR1 is SGHRS and CDR2 is YFSETQ in the germline V gene. The CDR3 sequence is 15 residues long. V dropped 0 bases and J dropped 2 bases, with 10 bases sitting between them.

This clonotype was picked up a small number of times. The CDR3 protein is CASSLLGIYGEQYF. The CDR3 bases are TGTGCCAGCAGTTTACTAGGGATTTATGGCGAGCAGTACTTC. The genes are TRBV12-3 or TRBV12-4 and TRBJ2-7; D unresolved. Trimming removed 2 bases from V and 6 bases from J, with 14 bases in between. The CDR3 totals 14 residues.

The gene calls are TRBV12-3 or TRBV12-4 and TRBJ2-6; 8 bases agree with TRBD1. Trimming took 1 base from V and 10 from J; bases not matched to a gene: 6. The CDR3 runs 15 residues. The CDR3 DNA follows: TGTGCCAGCAGTTTAGGGGCAGGGACAGGTAACGTCCTGACTTTC. Protein sequence: CASSLGAGTGNVLTF.

This clonotype was seen repeatedly, ten times or more. The V gene is TRBV30, the J gene TRBJ1-3, with D maybe TRBD1 (5 bases). CDR3 size: 16 residues. Germline values: CDR1 GTSNPN, CDR2 SVGIG (reference sequence). V was trimmed by 4 bases and J by 0 bases, leaving 16 bases between them. As DNA, the CDR3 is TGTGCCTGGATCAAGGACATGCCGATCTCTGGAAACACCATATATTTT. Protein product: CAWIKDMPISGNTIYF.

This clonotype has a count of ten or more. This chain connects TRBV20-1 to TRBJ2-2; 11 bases map to TRBD2. The CDR3 runs 16 residues. CDR1 and CDR2 from the germline V gene are DFQATT and SNEGSKA (reference sequence). The V gene end was trimmed by 3 bases and the J gene end by 4 bases; junction bases not matched to a gene: 7. Written as DNA, the CDR3 is TGCAGTGCTAGTAGCGGGGGGGCCTCTGGCACCGGGGAGCTGTTTTTT. It translates to CSASSGGASGTGELFF.

CDR3 nucleotides: TGTGCCAGCAGATCGTCCGGCTTGAGCAATCAGCCCCAGCATTTT. This gives the protein CASRSSGLSNQPQHF. This chain links TRBV12-3 or TRBV12-4 with TRBJ1-5; D not certain. V lost 6 bases and J lost 1, with 13 bases in between. The CDR3 runs to 15 residues.

This clonotype was counted ten times or more. The chain has TRBV20-1 and TRBJ2-3; 13 bases are shared with TRBD2. Germline values: CDR1 DFQATT, CDR2 SNEGSKA (reference sequence). V was clipped by 0 bases and J by 1 base; unmatched bases: 16. This CDR3 spans 21 amino acids. The CDR3 DNA sequence: TGCAGTGCTAGAGATCCCGATCCCACTAGCGGGGGGGCGTTAGGCACAGATACGCAGTATTTT. The encoded protein is CSARDPDPTSGGALGTDTQYF.

This chain joins TRBV6-2 or TRBV6-3 and TRBJ2-7; D might be TRBD2 (5 bases). Germline CDR1 reads MNHEY; CDR2 reads SVGEGT. V lost 7 bases and J 3 bases, leaving 16 bases between the germline ends. The CDR3 extends over 14 amino acids. DNA of the CDR3: TGTGCCAGCAACGGGCCGAAGGGAGTCTACGAGCAGTACTTC. Translation: CASNGPKGVYEQYF.

This clonotype came up a few times. This chain uses TRBV29-1 with TRBJ2-7; possibly TRBD2 for D (5 bases). Between the trimmed V and J ends, which lost 4 bases and 0 bases, there was a span of 16 bases. The CDR3 has 15 residues. The germline V gene encodes CDR1 SQVTM and CDR2 ANQGSEA. The CDR3 protein is CSVAPRSGNSYEQYF. In nucleotides, the CDR3 is TGCAGCGTTGCCCCCAGGAGCGGTAACTCCTACGAGCAGTACTTC.

In its sample, this clonotype was seen many times. The rearrangement joins TRBV12-5 to TRBJ1-2; 8 nucleotides line up with TRBD1. The germline V gene has CDR1 LGHNT and CDR2 FRNRAP. The CDR3 totals 18 residues. V trimming: 3 bases; J trimming: 2 bases; junction bases outside the gene matches: 14. The CDR3 DNA is TGTGCTAGTGGTTTCACCGCTACGGACAGGGTGGCCAACTATGGCTACACCTTC. Encoded protein: CASGFTATDRVANYGYTF.

In this sample, this clonotype turned up a few times. The gene calls are TRBV7-9 and TRBJ2-5; unclear D gene. CDR3 length: 16 amino acids. Trimming removed 2 bases from V and 1 base from J, with 14 bases in between. Looked up from germline, CDR1 is SEHNR and CDR2 is FQNEAQ (reference sequence). The DNA for the CDR3 is TGTGCCAGCAGCTTACTGGATCTTGGCAGCCAAGAGACCCAGTACTTC. This gives the protein CASSLLDLGSQETQYF. Supplemented by reference TRBV7-9 and TRBJ2-5, the full variable domain reads DTGVSQNPRHKITKRGQNVTFRCDPISEHNRLYWYRQTLGQGPEFLTYFQNEAQLEKSRLLSDRFSAERPKGSFSTLEIQRTEQGDSAMYLCASSLLDLGSQETQYFGPGTRLLVL.

This clonotype has a count of ten or more. This chain links TRBV3-1 with TRBJ1-1; D ambiguous. CDR3 size: 16 residues. Trimming shortened V by 3 bases and J by 2 bases, and 16 bases separated the two germline ends. In germline, CDR1 is LGHDT, CDR2 YNNKEL (reference sequence). The CDR3 DNA reads TGTGCCAGCAGCCATCTCTCCCCGGACCAAAACACTGAAGCTTTCTTT. It codes for CASSHLSPDQNTEAFF. The variable domain in full, completed from reference TRBV3-1 and TRBJ1-1, reads DTAVSQTPKYLVTQMGNDKSIKCEQNLGHDTMYWYKQDSKKFLKIMFSYNNKELIINETVPNRFSPKSPDKAHLNLHINSLELGDSAVYFCASSHLSPDQNTEAFFGQGTRLTVV.

V is TRBV12-3 or TRBV12-4 and J is TRBJ2-7; 11 bases agree with TRBD1. This CDR3 has 14 amino acids. J lost 7 bases, V lost 5 bases, and 7 bases had no gene match. The CDR3 DNA reads as TGTGCCAGCAGTCGGGACAGGGGGTTTAGTGAGCAGTACTTC. Amino acids: CASSRDRGFSEQYF.

About this clonotype: Possible read error: a much larger clone is one base away. The chain combines TRBV20-1 with TRBJ2-5; TRBD1 aligns across 7 bases. The trim removed 6 bases at V and 6 bases at J, leaving 10 bases unmatched. CDR1 is DFQATT and CDR2 is SNEGSKA in the germline V gene (reference sequence). The CDR3 loop spans 13 amino acids. The CDR3 is CSAPGQDRKTQYF. The CDR3 DNA reads TGCAGTGCGCCCGGACAGGACAGAAAGACCCAGTACTTC.

The chain combines TRBV20-1 with TRBJ2-7, with D possibly matching TRBD1 (5 bases). CDR1 is DFQATT and CDR2 is SNEGSKA in the germline V gene (reference sequence). The length of the CDR3 is 13 residues. V shed 3 bases and J shed 1 base, with 10 bases lying between them. CDR3 in amino acids: CSASAGWSYEQYF. CDR3 bases: TGCAGTGCTAGCGCAGGGTGGTCCTACGAGCAGTACTTC.

This clonotype was seen a few times. V and J are TRBV6-2 or TRBV6-3 and TRBJ2-2; 8 bases align to TRBD1. V lost 6 bases and J lost 7; bases outside the gene matches: 13. Germline V gives CDR1 MNHEY, CDR2 SVGEGT. The CDR3 runs to 16 residues. The CDR3 DNA reads TGTGCCAGCAGACCCGTCCCGACAGGGGCCGGCGGGGAGCTGTTTTTT. Translating it yields CASRPVPTGAGGELFF.

The table lists this clonotype with many counts. The V call is TRBV12-3 or TRBV12-4, the J call TRBJ2-2; D gene ambiguous. This CDR3 region has 15 residues. V dropped 1 base and J dropped 0 bases, with 6 bases sitting between them. The CDR3 here is CASSLGDANTGELFF. For the CDR3, the DNA is TGTGCCAGCAGTTTAGGGGATGCGAACACCGGGGAGCTGTTTTTT.

In its sample, this clonotype was seen many times. V is TRBV7-2 and J is TRBJ2-5; D is perhaps TRBD2 (5 bases). Trimming cost V 4 bases and J 2 bases, with 14 bases left between them. This CDR3 is 15 amino acids long. CDR1 is SGHTA, CDR2 FQGNSA, per germline. Here the CDR3 DNA reads TGTGCCAGCAGCTCGCGGACTCAGCAGCAAGAGACCCAGTACTTC. Its translation: CASSSRTQQQETQYF.